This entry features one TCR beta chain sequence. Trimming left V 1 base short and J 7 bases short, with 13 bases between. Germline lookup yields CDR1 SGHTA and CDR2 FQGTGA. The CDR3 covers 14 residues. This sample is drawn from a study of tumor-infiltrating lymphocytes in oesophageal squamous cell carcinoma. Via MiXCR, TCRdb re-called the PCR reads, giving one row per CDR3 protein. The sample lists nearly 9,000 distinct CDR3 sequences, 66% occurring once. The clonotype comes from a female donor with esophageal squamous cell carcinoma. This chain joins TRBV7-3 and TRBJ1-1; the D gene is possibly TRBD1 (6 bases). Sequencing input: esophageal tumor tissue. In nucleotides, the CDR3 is TGTGCCAGCAGCTTAAACGGACAGATAGGTGAAGCTTTCTTT. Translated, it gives CASSLNGQIGEAFF. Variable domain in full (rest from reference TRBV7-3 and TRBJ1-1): GAGVSQTPSNKVTEKGKYVELRCDPISGHTALYWYRQSLGQGPEFLIYFQGTGAADDSGLPNDRFFAVRPEGSVSTLKIQRTERGDSAVYLCASSLNGQIGEAFFGQGTRLTVV.